The 12 T cell receptor beta chains below come from one sample, sequenced in a study of prognosis after radiotherapy for stage I lung cancer. It was by two-round multiplex PCR that TCR beta CDR3 was amplified from genomic DNA. Specific primers for each TRBV and TRBJ gene were what first-round PCR used. TCRdb used MiXCR to reprocess the multiplex PCR reads, holding one entry per CDR3 protein. In the table there are tens of thousands of distinct CDR3 sequences, 46% of which are singletons. Sequenced material: PBMCs, taken before or after stereotactic body radiation therapy (not recorded which). The origin of the receptors is a donor aged 50 or older with non-small cell lung cancer.

As concerns this clonotype: A far bigger clonotype differs at one base, so this is likely a read error. The chain is built from TRBV6-4 and TRBJ1-1; possibly TRBD1 for D (5 bases). Germline V lookup: CDR1 MRHNA, CDR2 SNTAGT. The germline V and J ends were trimmed by 3 bases and 2 bases, with 13 bases remaining between them. The CDR3 sequence is 15 residues long. DNA for the CDR3: TGTGCCAGCAGTGAGTTTTCAGGGACCAACACTGAAGCTTTCTTT. It yields the protein CASSEFSGTNTEAFF.

This clonotype was seen ten or more times. This chain connects TRBV9 to TRBJ2-2; D is unclear. This CDR3 has 16 residues. Per germline, CDR1 SGDLS and CDR2 YYNGEE. V lost 1 base and J 0 bases, leaving 10 bases between the germline ends. CDR3 region: CASSVLWTANTGELFF. The CDR3 bases are TGTGCCAGCAGCGTACTATGGACGGCGAACACCGGGGAGCTGTTTTTT. The entire variable domain, with the rest obtained from reference TRBV9 and TRBJ2-2, is as follows: DSGVTQTPKHLITATGQRVTLRCSPRSGDLSVYWYQQSLDQGLQFLIQYYNGEERAKGNILERFSAQQFPDLHSELNLSSLELGDSALYFCASSVLWTANTGELFFGEGSRLTVL.

This chain uses TRBV6-1 with TRBJ1-2; a possible D gene is TRBD1 (6 bases). The CDR3 is 13 amino acids. V was pared by 3 bases and J by 8 bases, with 13 bases between. The germline V gene has CDR1 MNHNS and CDR2 SASEGT. In DNA form, the CDR3 reads TGTGCCAGCAGTGACACAGGGTCTTGGGGCTACACCTTC. Translated, it gives CASSDTGSWGYTF.

This clonotype was detected ten times or more. The chain links TRBV19 to TRBJ2-2; TRBD1 matches at 8 bases. This CDR3 region has 15 residues. V lost 7 bases, J lost 6 bases, and 10 bases stayed unmatched. Germline CDR1 and CDR2: LNHDA and SQIVND (reference sequence). This CDR3 reads CASMYRGRFAGELFF. CDR3 in DNA: TGTGCCAGTATGTACAGGGGGAGATTCGCCGGGGAGCTGTTTTTT.

This sequence joins TRBV13 and TRBJ2-1; tentatively, D is TRBD1 (6 bases). The CDR3 consists of 14 residues. Germline V gene lookup returns CDR1 PRHDT and CDR2 FYEKMQ (reference sequence). Trimming took 0 bases from V and 4 from J, leaving 7 bases between them. CDR3: CASSLGRGYNEQFF. CDR3 nucleotide sequence: TGTGCCAGCAGCTTAGGTAGGGGGTACAATGAGCAGTTCTTC. Full variable domain (outside the CDR3, taken from reference TRBV13 and TRBJ2-1): AAGVIQSPRHLIKEKRETATLKCYPIPRHDTVYWYQQGPGQDPQFLISFYEKMQSDKGSIPDRFSAQQFSDYHSELNMSSLELGDSALYFCASSLGRGYNEQFFGPGTRLTVL.

In this sample, this clonotype turned up many times. The chain employs TRBV20-1 and TRBJ2-2, with D maybe TRBD2 (6 bases). The CDR3 loop spans 15 amino acids. The V end was cut by 5 bases, the J end by 4 bases, with 17 bases between. In germline, CDR1 is DFQATT, CDR2 SNEGSKA (reference sequence). DNA for the CDR3: TGCAGTGCTCACCTAACGGGACTCAGCACCGGGGAGCTGTTTTTT. It translates to CSAHLTGLSTGELFF.

This clonotype was recorded many times. The genes are TRBV3-1 and TRBJ1-1; D possibly corresponds to TRBD1 (5 bases). There are 13 residues in the CDR3. V lost 2 bases to trimming and J lost 11 bases, with 15 bases between them. The V gene's germline CDR1 is LGHDT and CDR2 YNNKEL (reference sequence). This chain's CDR3 is CASSQLGRGWAFF. CDR3 DNA sequence: TGTGCCAGCAGCCAACTCGGTCGGGGCTGGGCTTTCTTT.

This clonotype was recorded at least ten times. V gene TRBV6-1 combines with J gene TRBJ1-1, with D perhaps TRBD1 (5 bases). Trimming took off 6 bases at V and 5 bases at J, with 7 bases between the two ends. The CDR3 is 11 amino acids. The germline V gene encodes CDR1 MNHNS and CDR2 SASEGT. In DNA, the CDR3 is TGTGCCAGCAGCCGACAGACTGAAGCTTTCTTT. Amino acids: CASSRQTEAFF.

This clonotype occurred a few times. This may be a read error, as it is one base from a much larger clone. This sequence joins TRBV29-1 and TRBJ2-5; TRBD2 matches 7 bases. The V and J ends lost 7 bases and 2 bases, in that order; junction bases with no gene match: 4. The CDR3 runs to 12 residues. Germline assignment: CDR1 SQVTM and CDR2 ANQGSEA. The CDR3 nucleotides read TGCAGCGACGGAGCGGGGCAAGAGACCCAGTACTTC. It translates to CSDGAGQETQYF.

On this clonotype: At one end the junction does not follow the germline gene, possibly because of a read error. The chain joins TRBV6-2 or TRBV6-3 to TRBJ1-3, with D maybe TRBD1 (6 bases). Germline V gives CDR1 MNHEY, CDR2 SVGEGT. The CDR3 totals 14 residues. CDR3 DNA: TGTGCCAGCAGTCAATACAGGGCTGGAAACATCATATATTTT. This sequence encodes CASSQYRAGNIIYF.

The chain carries TRBV19 and TRBJ2-3; no clear D. The CDR3 extends over 14 amino acids. Trimming removed 1 base from V and 0 bases from J, with 5 bases in between. Germline CDR1 and CDR2: LNHDA and SQIVND (reference sequence). The CDR3 coding sequence is TGTGCCAGTAGTATAGTCTCAAGCACAGATACGCAGTATTTT. Its translation: CASSIVSSTDTQYF.

CDR3 residues: CASSFGLAGEADTQYF. CDR3 nucleotide sequence: TGCGCCAGCAGTTTCGGACTAGCGGGAGAAGCAGATACGCAGTATTTT. V is TRBV5-1 and J is TRBJ2-3, with 13 bases fitting TRBD2. Germline CDR1 is SGHRS and CDR2 is YFSETQ. The CDR3 has 16 residues. Unmatched junction bases numbered 7, after V lost 5 bases and J lost 4 bases.